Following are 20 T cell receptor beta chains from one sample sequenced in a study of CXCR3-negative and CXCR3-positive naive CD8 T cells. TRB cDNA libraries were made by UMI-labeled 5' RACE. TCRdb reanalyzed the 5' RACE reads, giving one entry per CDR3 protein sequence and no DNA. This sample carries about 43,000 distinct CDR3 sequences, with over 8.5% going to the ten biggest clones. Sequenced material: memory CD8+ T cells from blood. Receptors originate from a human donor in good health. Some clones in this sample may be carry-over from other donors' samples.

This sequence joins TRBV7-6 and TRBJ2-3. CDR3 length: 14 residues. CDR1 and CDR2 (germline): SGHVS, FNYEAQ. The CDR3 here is CASSSQTGTDTQYF.

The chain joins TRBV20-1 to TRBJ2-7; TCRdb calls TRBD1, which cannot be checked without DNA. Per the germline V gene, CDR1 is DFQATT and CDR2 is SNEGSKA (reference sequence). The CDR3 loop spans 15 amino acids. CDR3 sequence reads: CSARDRSQSSYEQYF.

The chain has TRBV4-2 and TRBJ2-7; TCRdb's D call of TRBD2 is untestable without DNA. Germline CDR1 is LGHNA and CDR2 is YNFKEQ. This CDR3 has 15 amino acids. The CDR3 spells CASSQDLAGSFEQYF.

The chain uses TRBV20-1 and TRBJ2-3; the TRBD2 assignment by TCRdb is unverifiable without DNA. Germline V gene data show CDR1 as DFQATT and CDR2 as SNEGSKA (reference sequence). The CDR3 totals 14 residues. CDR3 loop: CSAGSRESSPTQYF.

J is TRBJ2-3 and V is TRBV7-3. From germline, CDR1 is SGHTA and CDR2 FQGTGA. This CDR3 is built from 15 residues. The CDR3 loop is CASSRELTGWDTQYF.

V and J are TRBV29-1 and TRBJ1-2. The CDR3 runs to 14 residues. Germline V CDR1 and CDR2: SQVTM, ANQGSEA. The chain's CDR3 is CSVDERGTTNGYTF.

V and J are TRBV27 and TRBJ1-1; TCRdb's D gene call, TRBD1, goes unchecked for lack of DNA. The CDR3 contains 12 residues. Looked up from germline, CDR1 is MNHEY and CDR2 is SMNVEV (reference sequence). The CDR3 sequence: CASRRGGTEAFF.

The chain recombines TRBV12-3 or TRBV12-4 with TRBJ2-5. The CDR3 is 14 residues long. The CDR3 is CASKLQVEQETQSF.

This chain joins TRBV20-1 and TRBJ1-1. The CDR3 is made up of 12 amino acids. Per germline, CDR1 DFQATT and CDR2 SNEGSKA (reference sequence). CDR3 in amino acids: CSPFTEYTEAFF.

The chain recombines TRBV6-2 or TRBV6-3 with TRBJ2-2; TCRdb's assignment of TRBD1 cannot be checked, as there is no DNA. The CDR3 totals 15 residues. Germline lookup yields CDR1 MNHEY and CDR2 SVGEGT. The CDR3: CASRPVEVDTGELFF.

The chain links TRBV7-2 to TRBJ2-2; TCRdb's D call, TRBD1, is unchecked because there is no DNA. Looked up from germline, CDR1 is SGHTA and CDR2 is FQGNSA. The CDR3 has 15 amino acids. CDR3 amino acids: CASSLVWDPTGELFF.

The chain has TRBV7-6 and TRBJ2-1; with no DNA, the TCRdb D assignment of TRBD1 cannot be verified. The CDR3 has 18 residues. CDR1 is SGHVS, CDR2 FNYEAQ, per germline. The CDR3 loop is CASSLSLSRGPRPVEQFF.

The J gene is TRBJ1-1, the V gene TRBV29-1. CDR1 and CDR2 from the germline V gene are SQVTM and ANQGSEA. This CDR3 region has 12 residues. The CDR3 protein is CSVEGYLTEAFF.

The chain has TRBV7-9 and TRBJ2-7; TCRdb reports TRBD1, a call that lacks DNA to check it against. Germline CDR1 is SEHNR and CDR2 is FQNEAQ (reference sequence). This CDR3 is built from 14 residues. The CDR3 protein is CASSLLGQPGEQYF.

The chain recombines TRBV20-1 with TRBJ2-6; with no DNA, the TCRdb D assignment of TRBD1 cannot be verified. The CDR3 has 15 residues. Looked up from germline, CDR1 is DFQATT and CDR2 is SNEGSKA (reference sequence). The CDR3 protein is CSASQGASGANVLTF.

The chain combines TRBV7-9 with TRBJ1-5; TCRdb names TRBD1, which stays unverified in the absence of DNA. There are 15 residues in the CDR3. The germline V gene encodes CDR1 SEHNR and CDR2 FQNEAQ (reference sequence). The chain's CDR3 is CASSPPGTDNQPQHF. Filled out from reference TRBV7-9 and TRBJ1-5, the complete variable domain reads DTGVSQNPRHKITKRGQNVTFRCDPISEHNRLYWYRQTLGQGPEFLTYFQNEAQLEKSRLLSDRFSAERPKGSFSTLEIQRTEQGDSAMYLCASSPPGTDNQPQHFGDGTRLSIL.

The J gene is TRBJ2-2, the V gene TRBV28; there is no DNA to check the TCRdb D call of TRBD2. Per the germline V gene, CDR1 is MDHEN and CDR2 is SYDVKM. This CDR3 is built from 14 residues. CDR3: CASSTSAGGGELFF.

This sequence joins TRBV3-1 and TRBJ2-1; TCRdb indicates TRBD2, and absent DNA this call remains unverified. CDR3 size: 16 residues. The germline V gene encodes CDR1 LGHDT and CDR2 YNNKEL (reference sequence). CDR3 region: CASSPSLGFPDNEQFF.

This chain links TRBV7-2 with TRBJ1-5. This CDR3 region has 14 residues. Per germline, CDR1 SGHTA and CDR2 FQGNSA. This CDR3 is CASTAGGGNQPQHF.

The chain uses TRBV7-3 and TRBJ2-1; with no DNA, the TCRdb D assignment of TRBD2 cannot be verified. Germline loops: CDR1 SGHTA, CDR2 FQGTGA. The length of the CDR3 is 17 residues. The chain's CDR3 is CASSLYRSRGGLYEQFF.